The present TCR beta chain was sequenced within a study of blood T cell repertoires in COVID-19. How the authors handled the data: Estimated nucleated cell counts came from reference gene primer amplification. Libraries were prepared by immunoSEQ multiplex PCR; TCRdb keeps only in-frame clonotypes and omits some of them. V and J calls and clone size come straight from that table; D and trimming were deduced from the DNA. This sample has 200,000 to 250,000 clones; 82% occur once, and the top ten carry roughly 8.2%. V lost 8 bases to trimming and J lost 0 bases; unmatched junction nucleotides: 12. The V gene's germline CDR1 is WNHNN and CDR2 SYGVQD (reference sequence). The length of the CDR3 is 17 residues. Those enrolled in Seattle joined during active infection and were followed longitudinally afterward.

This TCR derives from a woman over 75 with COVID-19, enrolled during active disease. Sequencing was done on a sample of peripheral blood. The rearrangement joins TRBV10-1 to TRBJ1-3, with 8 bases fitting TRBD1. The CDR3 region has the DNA TGCGCCAGCTCCTCCGGGACAGGAAGAATCTCTGGAAACACCATATATTTT. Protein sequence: CASSSGTGRISGNTIYF.